The TCR beta chain described here comes from a study of blood T cell repertoires in COVID-19. In the source study's methods: The assay estimated nucleated cells by amplifying reference gene primers. The table came from immunoSEQ multiplex PCR; TCRdb's copy has only in-frame clones and leaves some out. V, J and clone size are taken as reported in that table, and D and trimming were inferred from the DNA itself. The table shows 150,000 or so clones, with 90% to 95% occurring only once. Trimming took off 9 bases at V and 1 base at J, with 6 bases between the two ends. This CDR3 comprises 12 residues. The germline gives CDR1 KGHDR, CDR2 SFDVKD.

The TCR originated in a woman aged 45-65 years with acute or convalescent COVID-19. The V gene is TRBV24-1, the J gene TRBJ2-1; perhaps TRBD2 as D (6 bases). The sequencing sample was made of peripheral blood. In DNA form, the CDR3 reads TGTGCCACCCGGGGGTCCTACAATGAGCAGTTCTTC. It translates to CATRGSYNEQFF.